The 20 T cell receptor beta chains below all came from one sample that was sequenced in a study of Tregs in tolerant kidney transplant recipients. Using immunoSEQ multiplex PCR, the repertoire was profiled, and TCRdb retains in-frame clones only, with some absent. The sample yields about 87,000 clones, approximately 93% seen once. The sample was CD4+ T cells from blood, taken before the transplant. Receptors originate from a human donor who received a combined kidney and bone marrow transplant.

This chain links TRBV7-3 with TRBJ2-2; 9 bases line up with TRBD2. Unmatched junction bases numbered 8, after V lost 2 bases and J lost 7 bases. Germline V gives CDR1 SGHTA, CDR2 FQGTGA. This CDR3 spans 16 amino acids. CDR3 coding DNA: TGTGCCAGCAGCTTAGGGCGGGGGGGCTCGGACGGGGAGCTGTTTTTT. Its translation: CASSLGRGGSDGELFF.

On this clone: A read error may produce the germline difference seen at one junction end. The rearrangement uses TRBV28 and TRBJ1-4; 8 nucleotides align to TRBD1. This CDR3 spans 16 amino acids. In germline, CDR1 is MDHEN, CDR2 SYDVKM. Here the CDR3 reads CAGSLPQGAGSEKLFF. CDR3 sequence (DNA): TGTGCCGGCAGTTTACCCCAGGGGGCGGGGAGTGAAAAACTGTTTTTT.

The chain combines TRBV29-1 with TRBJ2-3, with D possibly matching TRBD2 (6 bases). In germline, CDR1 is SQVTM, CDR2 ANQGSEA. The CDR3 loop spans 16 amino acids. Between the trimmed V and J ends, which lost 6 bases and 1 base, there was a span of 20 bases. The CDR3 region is CSVRPPGASGTDTQYF. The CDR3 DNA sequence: TGCAGCGTCCGACCACCGGGAGCGTCGGGCACAGATACGCAGTATTTT.

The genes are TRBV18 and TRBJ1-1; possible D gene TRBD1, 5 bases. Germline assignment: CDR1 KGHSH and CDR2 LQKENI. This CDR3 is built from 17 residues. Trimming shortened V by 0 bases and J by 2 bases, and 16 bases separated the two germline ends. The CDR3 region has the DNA TGTGCCAGCTCACCACCGGTTCAGGGAGGTGGAAACACTGAAGCTTTCTTT. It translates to CASSPPVQGGGNTEAFF.

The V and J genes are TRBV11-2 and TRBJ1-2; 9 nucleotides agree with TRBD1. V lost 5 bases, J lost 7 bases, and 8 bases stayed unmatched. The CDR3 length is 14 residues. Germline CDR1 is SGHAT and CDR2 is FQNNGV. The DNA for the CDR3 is TGTGCCAGCAGCGTCTCGGGACAGGGCTTTGGCTACACCTTC. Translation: CASSVSGQGFGYTF.

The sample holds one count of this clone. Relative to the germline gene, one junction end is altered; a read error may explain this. This CDR3 reads CASSLPEGTLDF. CDR3 DNA sequence: TGTGCCAGTAGTCTCCCCGAGGGGACACTGGATTTT. The chain combines TRBV19 with TRBJ1-5, with a weak D call TRBD1 (6 bases). CDR3 length: 12 amino acids. Per the germline V gene, CDR1 is LNHDA and CDR2 is SQIVND (reference sequence).

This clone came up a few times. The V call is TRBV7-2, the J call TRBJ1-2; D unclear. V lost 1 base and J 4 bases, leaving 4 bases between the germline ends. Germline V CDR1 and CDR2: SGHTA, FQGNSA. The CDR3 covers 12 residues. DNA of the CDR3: TGTGCCAGCAGCTTAGACAGCTATGGCTACACCTTC. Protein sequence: CASSLDSYGYTF. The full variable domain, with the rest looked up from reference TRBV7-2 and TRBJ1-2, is GAGVSQSPSNKVTEKGKDVELRCDPISGHTALYWYRQSLGQGLEFLIYFQGNSAPDKSGLPSDRFSAERTGGSVSTLTIQRTQQEDSAVYLCASSLDSYGYTFGSGTRLTVV.

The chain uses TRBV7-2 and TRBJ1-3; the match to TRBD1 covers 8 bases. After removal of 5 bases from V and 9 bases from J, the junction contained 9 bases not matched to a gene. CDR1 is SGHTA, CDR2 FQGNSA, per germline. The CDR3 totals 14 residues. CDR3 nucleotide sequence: TGTGCCAGCAGCGCCGGGACAGGAGTCATCACCATATATTTT. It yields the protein CASSAGTGVITIYF.

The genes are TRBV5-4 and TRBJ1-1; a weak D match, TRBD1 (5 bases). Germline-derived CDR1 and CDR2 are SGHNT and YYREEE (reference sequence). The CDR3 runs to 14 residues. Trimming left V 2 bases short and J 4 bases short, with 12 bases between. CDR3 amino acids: CASSLQAGSTEAFF. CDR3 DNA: TGTGCCAGCAGCTTACAGGCGGGGAGCACTGAAGCTTTCTTT.

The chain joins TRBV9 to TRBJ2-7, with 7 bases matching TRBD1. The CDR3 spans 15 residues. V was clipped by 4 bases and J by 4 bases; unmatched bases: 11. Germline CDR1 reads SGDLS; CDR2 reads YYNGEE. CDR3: CASSLQGQPPYEQYF. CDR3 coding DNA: TGTGCCAGCAGCCTCCAGGGACAGCCTCCTTACGAGCAGTACTTC.

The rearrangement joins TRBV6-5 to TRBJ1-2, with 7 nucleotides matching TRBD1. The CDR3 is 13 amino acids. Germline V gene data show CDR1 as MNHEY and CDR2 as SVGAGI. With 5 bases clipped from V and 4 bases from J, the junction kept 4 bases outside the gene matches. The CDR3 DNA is TGTGCCAGCAGTCGGCGACAGGGCTATGGCTACACCTTC. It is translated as CASSRRQGYGYTF.

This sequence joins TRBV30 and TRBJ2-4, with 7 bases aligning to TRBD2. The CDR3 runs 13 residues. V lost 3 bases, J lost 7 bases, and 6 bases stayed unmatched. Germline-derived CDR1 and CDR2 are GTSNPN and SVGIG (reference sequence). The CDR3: CAWRDWRENIQYF. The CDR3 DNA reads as TGTGCCTGGAGGGACTGGCGGGAGAACATTCAGTACTTC.

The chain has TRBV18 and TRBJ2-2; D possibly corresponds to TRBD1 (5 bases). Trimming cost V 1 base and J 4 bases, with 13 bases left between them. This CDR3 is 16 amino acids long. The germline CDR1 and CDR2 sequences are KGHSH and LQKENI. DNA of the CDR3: TGTGCCAGCTCACCACTGTCCAGGGTTTTCACCGGGGAGCTGTTTTTT. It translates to CASSPLSRVFTGELFF.

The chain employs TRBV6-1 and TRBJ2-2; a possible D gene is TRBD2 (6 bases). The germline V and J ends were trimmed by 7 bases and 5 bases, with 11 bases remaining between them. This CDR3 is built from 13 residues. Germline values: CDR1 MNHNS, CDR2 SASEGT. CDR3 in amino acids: CASTRLATGELFF. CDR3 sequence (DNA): TGTGCCAGCACCCGTCTAGCGACCGGGGAGCTGTTTTTT.

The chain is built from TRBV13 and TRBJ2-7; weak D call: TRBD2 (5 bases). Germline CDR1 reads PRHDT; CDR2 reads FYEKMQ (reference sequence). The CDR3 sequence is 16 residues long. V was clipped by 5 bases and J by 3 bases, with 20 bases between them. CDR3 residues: CASSRETGTGNYEQYF. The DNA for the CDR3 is TGTGCCAGCAGCCGAGAGACGGGAACTGGAAACTACGAGCAGTACTTC.

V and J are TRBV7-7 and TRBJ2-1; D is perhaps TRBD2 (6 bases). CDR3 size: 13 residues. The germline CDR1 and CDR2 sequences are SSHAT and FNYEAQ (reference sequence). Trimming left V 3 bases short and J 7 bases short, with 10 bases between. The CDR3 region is CASSFDSGNEQFF. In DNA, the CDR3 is TGTGCCAGCAGCTTTGACAGCGGGAATGAGCAGTTCTTC. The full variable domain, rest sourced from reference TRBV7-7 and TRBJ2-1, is GAGVSQSPRYKVTKRGQDVTLRCDPISSHATLYWYQQALGQGPEFLTYFNYEAQPDKSGLPSDRFSAERPEGSISTLTIQRTEQRDSAMYRCASSFDSGNEQFFGPGTRLTVL.

Here the CDR3 reads CASSSAYRAGRYEQYF. CDR3 DNA sequence: TGTGCCAGCAGCTCAGCGTATCGAGCGGGGAGGTACGAGCAGTACTTC. The J gene is TRBJ2-7, the V gene TRBV9; 7 bases are shared with TRBD2. The CDR3 runs 16 residues. The V and J ends lost 4 bases and 4 bases, in that order; junction bases with no gene match: 14. Germline CDR1 SGDLS, CDR2 YYNGEE.

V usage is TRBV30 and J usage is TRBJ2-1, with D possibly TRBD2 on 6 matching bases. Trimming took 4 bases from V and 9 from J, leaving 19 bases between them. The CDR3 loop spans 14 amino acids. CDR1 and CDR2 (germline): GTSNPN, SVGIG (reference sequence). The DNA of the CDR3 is TGTGCCTGGAACGTTGGCGGGGCCTGGCGTGAGCAGTTCTTC. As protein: CAWNVGGAWREQFF.

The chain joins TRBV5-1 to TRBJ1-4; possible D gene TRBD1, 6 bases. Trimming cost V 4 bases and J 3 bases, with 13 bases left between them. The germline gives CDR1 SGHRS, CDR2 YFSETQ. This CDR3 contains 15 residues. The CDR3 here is CASSRDNYSNEKLFF. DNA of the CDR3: TGCGCCAGCAGCCGGGACAACTACTCTAATGAAAAACTGTTTTTT.

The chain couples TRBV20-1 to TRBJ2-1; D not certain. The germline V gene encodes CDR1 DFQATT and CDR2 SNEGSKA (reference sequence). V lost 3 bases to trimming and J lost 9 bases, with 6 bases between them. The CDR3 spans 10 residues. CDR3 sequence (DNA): TGCAGTGCTAGCGGGTTTGAGCAGTTCTTC. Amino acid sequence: CSASGFEQFF.